The text below deals with one T cell receptor beta chain. Its matching antigen is unknown. Described time point: blood at routine non-recurrence follow-up after resection. Unsorted whole RNA samples from tumor, nontumor lung or frozen PBMC were sequenced. The V and J ends lost 5 bases and 8 bases respectively, with 7 bases between them. This CDR3 is 11 amino acids long. CDR1 and CDR2 (germline): SGHNT, YENEEA. Using its own MiXCR run on the 5' RACE reads, TCRdb lists one record per CDR3 protein. The sample lists roughly 120,000 distinct CDR3 sequences; approximately 12% were seen once. This sample is part of a study of spatial heterogeneity in lung cancer. Broader study findings: In blood, ubiquitous expanded tumor TCRs appeared more at resection than follow-up.

Sequences were derived from PBMCs, sampled at follow-up. This chain connects TRBV11-3 to TRBJ2-1; D uncertain. The TCR comes from a male donor with early-stage non-small cell lung cancer. The CDR3 DNA sequence: TGTGCCAGCAGCCTGGTCGATGAGCAGTTCTTC. Its translation: CASSLVDEQFF.